These 11 T cell receptor beta chains came from one sample sequenced in a study of molecular identifiers for immune sequencing clone quantification. Using its own MiXCR run on the PCR reads, TCRdb lists one record per CDR3 protein. The sample has approximately 500,000 distinct CDR3 sequences; roughly a fifth are singletons. Source material: naive CD8+ T cells from blood, with Jurkat cell RNA spiked in. The subset denotes: FACS-sorted CD8+CD4-CCR7+CD45RA+ naive T cells. All receptors come from a human donor in good health. Some libraries in this study had Jurkat cell RNA spiked in.

The chain carries TRBV13 and TRBJ2-5; 7 positions agree with TRBD1. Germline values: CDR1 PRHDT, CDR2 FYEKMQ (reference sequence). Germline trimming cut 1 base from V and 5 bases from J; bases unmatched to any gene: 7. This CDR3 has 15 amino acids. The CDR3 is CASSLEGARVETQYF. CDR3 sequence (DNA): TGTGCCAGCAGCTTAGAGGGGGCGAGGGTTGAGACCCAGTACTTC.

This clonotype has a handful of counts. The rearrangement uses TRBV27 and TRBJ1-1; D ambiguous. The CDR3 is made up of 17 amino acids. Per germline, CDR1 MNHEY and CDR2 SMNVEV (reference sequence). V was cut by 3 bases and J by 8 bases, with 25 bases left in between. CDR3 amino acids: CASSFRSPGRPKREAFF. As DNA, the CDR3 is TGTGCCAGCAGTTTTAGGTCCCCCGGACGCCCAAAGAGAGAAGCTTTCTTT.

On this clonotype: A clone one base away is much larger, so this may be a read error. The chain is built from TRBV5-1 and TRBJ2-3, with 7 bases that match TRBD2. CDR1 is SGHRS, CDR2 YFSETQ, per germline. CDR3 length equals 13 residues. CDR3 loop: CASGLGGSDTQYF. CDR3 sequence (DNA): TGCGCCAGCGGCTTGGGAGGGTCGGATACGCAGTATTTT.

Regarding this clonotype: Sequence at one end of the junction differs from germline and may be a read error. V and J are TRBV5-6 and TRBJ2-3; the match to TRBD2 covers 8 bases. The CDR3 consists of 16 residues. Germline V gene data show CDR1 as SGHDT and CDR2 as YYEEEE. The CDR3 coding sequence is TGTGCCAGCAGCCTGTGGTTAGCGGGAAGCACAGATACGCAGTGTTTT. It translates to CASSLWLAGSTDTQCF.

Concerning this clonotype itself: No conserved phenylalanine or tryptophan ends this CDR3, so it is likely a read error. The chain combines TRBV12-3 or TRBV12-4 with TRBJ2-1; 12 bases are a match to TRBD2. This CDR3 comprises 18 residues. J lost 5 bases, V lost 5 bases, and 13 bases had no gene match. CDR3 nucleotides: TGTGCCAGCAGTAACCTCCTAAGACTAGCGGGGGCCCACAATGAGCAGTTCCTC. Translating it yields CASSNLLRLAGAHNEQFL.

This clonotype came up many times. The chain carries TRBV4-3 and TRBJ2-7; 9 nucleotides agree with TRBD1. The CDR3 loop spans 15 amino acids. The V gene's germline CDR1 is LGHNA and CDR2 YSLEER. With V trimmed by 0 bases and J by 4 bases, 4 bases remained unmatched. CDR3 in amino acids: CASSQDRGQGYEQYF. The CDR3 nucleotides read TGCGCCAGCAGCCAAGATCGGGGACAGGGATACGAGCAGTACTTC.

The table lists this clonotype with a few counts. The V gene is TRBV9, the J gene TRBJ2-7; D gene uncertain. The CDR3 contains 13 residues. CDR1 is SGDLS, CDR2 YYNGEE, per germline. V lost 0 bases and J lost 3, with 7 bases in between. Here the CDR3 reads CASSVDLGYEQYF. In nucleotides, the CDR3 is TGTGCCAGCAGCGTAGACCTAGGCTACGAGCAGTACTTC.

As for this clonotype: A much larger clone differs by one base, so this may be a read error. The gene calls are TRBV6-6 and TRBJ2-3; tentative D call: TRBD1 (5 bases). Looked up from germline, CDR1 is MNHNY and CDR2 is SVGAGI (reference sequence). This CDR3 region has 16 residues. The CDR3 reads CTSSYSGPHSTDTQYF. The CDR3 bases are TGTACCAGCAGTTACTCAGGGCCCCACAGCACAGATACGCAGTATTTT.

The chain employs TRBV6-2 or TRBV6-3 and TRBJ1-5; D is unclear. Germline assignment: CDR1 MNHEY and CDR2 SVGEGT. This CDR3 has 16 amino acids. The germline V and J ends were trimmed by 10 bases and 3 bases, with 22 bases remaining between them. The CDR3 nucleotides are TGTGCCAACACTAACGCGTCGCAGGTCCTCAATCAGCCCCAGCATTTT. Amino acids: CANTNASQVLNQPQHF.

This clonotype has a count of ten or more. This sequence joins TRBV4-1 and TRBJ2-5, with D perhaps TRBD1 (5 bases). CDR3 length: 15 residues. V shed 3 bases and J shed 4 bases, with 15 bases lying between them. Germline-derived CDR1 and CDR2 are MGHRA and YSYEKL. CDR3 sequence reads: CASSQTGTGVETQYF. For the CDR3, the DNA is TGCGCCAGCAGCCAGACGGGTACAGGAGTAGAGACCCAGTACTTC.

About this clonotype: Because the CDR3 is missing its conserved closing phenylalanine or tryptophan, this is likely a read error. The rearrangement joins TRBV7-9 to TRBJ2-7; TRBD1 is a possible D gene (5 bases). The germline V gene encodes CDR1 SEHNR and CDR2 FQNEAQ (reference sequence). The CDR3 is made up of 19 amino acids. Trimming took off 5 bases at V and 2 bases at J, with 28 bases between the two ends. This chain's CDR3 is CASSQSHQVGQGNTYEQYS. The CDR3 nucleotides read TGTGCCAGCAGCCAGAGCCACCAAGTGGGGCAGGGCAATACCTACGAGCAGTACTCC.